The source of this T cell receptor beta chain is a study of cytomegalovirus exposure and HLA in healthy donors. Study as a whole: Within an early data release were around 80 million unique TCRs drawn from HLA-typed donors.

J was trimmed by 2 bases and V by 5 bases; bases with no gene match: 2. The CDR3 spans 13 residues. Germline V gene lookup returns CDR1 SEHNR and CDR2 FQNEAQ (reference sequence). For this clone: Its antigen is currently unknown.

In the PCR, 60 Vbeta and 13 Jbeta primers were used. The assay was immunoSEQ multiplex PCR, and TCRdb's table has in-frame clones only and misses some. The data contain 77,000 or so clones, 60% to 80% of them seen just once; the ten biggest clones take up more than 7%. General study results and limits: V segments that were indistinguishable, TRBV6-2 and TRBV6-3 among them, were omitted from analysis.

The source of this sequence is a woman aged 40 to 50 in good health and CMV-seronegative. V gene TRBV7-9 combines with J gene TRBJ1-2; 7 bases are a match to TRBD1. Sequencing was performed on PBMCs. CDR3 DNA sequence: TGTGCCAGCAGCAGGGGACAGAACTATGGCTACACCTTC. Translated, it gives CASSRGQNYGYTF.